The 4 T cell receptor beta chains in this list originate from one sample, sequenced in a study of T cell responses to AZD1222 COVID-19 vaccine (dated by TCRdb to about 2021). The method was the immunoSEQ multiplex PCR assay. This immuneACCESS table, as held by TCRdb, lists in-frame sequences with V and J called but not all clones. Of the missing ones, under half trace to an unresolved V gene in checked studies; the others have no known cause. Within this sample are roughly 150,000 clones, with roughly 92% of them counted one time only. 5% to 5.5% of the sample is in the top ten clones. The time point label here, explained by the study, means: baseline before first vaccination. The starting material was peripheral blood, obtained on day 0 of AZD1222 vaccination. Source of these receptors: an adult in good health.

The chain carries TRBV30 and TRBJ1-1, with a tentative D call TRBD1 (6 bases). The CDR3 is 12 residues long. Per germline, CDR1 GTSNPN and CDR2 SVGIG (reference sequence). The V gene lost 7 bases and the J gene lost 3 bases, with 12 bases spanning the gap. CDR3 DNA: TGTGCCTCCATGACAGGTTACACTGAAGCTTTCTTT. Translating it yields CASMTGYTEAFF.

The chain carries TRBV11-2 and TRBJ2-2; 8 nucleotides line up with TRBD1. The CDR3 sequence is 15 residues long. Germline V lookup: CDR1 SGHAT, CDR2 FQNNGV. Trimming cost V 2 bases and J 7 bases; bases outside gene matches: 6. CDR3 nucleotides: TGTGCCAGCAGCTTAATCAGGGGGCGAAGCGGGGAGCTGTTTTTT. Amino acid sequence: CASSLIRGRSGELFF.

This clone was detected once. The rearrangement joins TRBV24-1 to TRBJ1-6; TRBD1 might be the D (5 bases). V lost 3 bases and J 7 bases, leaving 6 bases between the germline ends. In germline, CDR1 is KGHDR, CDR2 SFDVKD. The CDR3 sequence is 13 residues long. CDR3 nucleotides: TGTGCCACCAGTGATAACAGGAATTCACCCCTCCACTTT. Its protein is CATSDNRNSPLHF.

This sequence joins TRBV19 and TRBJ1-4, with TRBD1 matching over 7 bases. With 5 bases clipped from V and 5 bases from J, the junction kept 8 bases outside the gene matches. The CDR3 is 15 amino acids. In germline, CDR1 is LNHDA, CDR2 SQIVND (reference sequence). The CDR3 nucleotides read TGTGCCAGTAGTTCCCCGGGACAGCCCAATGAAAAACTGTTTTTT. This sequence encodes CASSSPGQPNEKLFF.